What follows describes a single T cell receptor (beta chain). Its antigen is not identified. The sample is drawn from a study of T cell responses to AZD1222 COVID-19 vaccine. Study-level background: Second-dose intervals near 4 or 12 weeks were combined. Broader study findings: Unmutated regions of variants are reportedly targeted by nearly half of spike-specific TCRs. Across spike, vaccine-associated CD4 TCRs were found, dominant at 160-218 and 743-854.

Sequenced by immunoSEQ multiplex PCR; TCRdb stores in-frame clones only, minus some. The data hold 140,000 to 150,000 clones, with 93% observed a single time. Per the germline V gene, CDR1 is MNHEY and CDR2 is SVGAGI. The CDR3 is made up of 14 amino acids. V lost 6 bases to trimming and J lost 0 bases, with 9 bases between them. The receptor comes from an adult in good health. The material was peripheral blood, obtained on day 0 of AZD1222 vaccination. The V and J genes are TRBV6-5 and TRBJ1-5; TRBD1 might be the D (5 bases). CDR3 nucleotide sequence: TGTGCCAGCAGCCCGGGGGATAGCAATCAGCCCCAGCATTTT. Translated: CASSPGDSNQPQHF.